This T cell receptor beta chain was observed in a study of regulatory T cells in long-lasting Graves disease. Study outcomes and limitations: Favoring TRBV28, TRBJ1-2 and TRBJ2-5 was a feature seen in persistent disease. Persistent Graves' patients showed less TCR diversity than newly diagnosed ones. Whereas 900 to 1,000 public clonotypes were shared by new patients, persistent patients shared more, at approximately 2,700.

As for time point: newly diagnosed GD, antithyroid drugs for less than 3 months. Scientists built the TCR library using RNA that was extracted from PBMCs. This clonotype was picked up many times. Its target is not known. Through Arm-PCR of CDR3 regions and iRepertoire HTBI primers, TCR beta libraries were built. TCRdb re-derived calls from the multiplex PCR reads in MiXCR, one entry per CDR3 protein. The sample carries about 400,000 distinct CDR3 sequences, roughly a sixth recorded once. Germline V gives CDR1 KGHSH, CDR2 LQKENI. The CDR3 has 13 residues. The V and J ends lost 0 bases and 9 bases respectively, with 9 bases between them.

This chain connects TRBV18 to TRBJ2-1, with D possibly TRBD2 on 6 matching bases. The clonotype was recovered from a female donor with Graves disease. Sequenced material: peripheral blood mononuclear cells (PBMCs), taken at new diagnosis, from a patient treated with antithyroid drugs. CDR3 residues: CASSPPGGAEQFF. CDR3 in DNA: TGTGCCAGCTCACCACCGGGGGGAGCTGAGCAGTTCTTC.